The present TCR beta chain was sequenced within a study of PD-1 blockade in classical Hodgkin lymphoma. Findings and caveats of the study: Some patients started nivolumab under 1 year after ASCT, and they were excluded. Complete responders possessed baseline diversity comparable to newly diagnosed patients.

Time point noted: cycle 4 day 1 (C4D1), after around six weeks of nivolumab. Relapse after autologous stem cell transplantation occurred in every patient, and brentuximab vedotin exposure varied. With magnetic negative selection, CD4+ T cells were purified from PBMCs that had been thawed. CDR3 length equals 13 residues. Trimming cost V 2 bases and J 8 bases, with 9 bases left between them. Per the germline V gene, CDR1 is LNHDA and CDR2 is SQIVND (reference sequence). About this clone itself: Its target is unknown.

TCRdb keeps only in-frame clones here, not all; method: immunoSEQ multiplex PCR. The repertoire has tens of thousands of clones, around 80% of them found once; the top ten carry 3.1%. This rearrangement joins TRBV19 to TRBJ2-2, with D perhaps matching TRBD2 (6 bases). This sequence originates from a human donor with classical Hodgkin lymphoma. The source was CD4+ T cells from blood, collected before the fourth cycle of nivolumab. This chain's CDR3 is CASSILGRGELFF. DNA for the CDR3: TGTGCCAGTAGTATACTAGGGAGGGGGGAGCTGTTTTTT.